A selection of T cell receptor beta chains follows, all from one sample in a study of control samples from healthy donors and cancer patients. TCRdb's copy holds only in-frame clones and misses some; the assay was immunoSEQ multiplex PCR. The sample contains approximately 140,000 clones, 80% to 90% of which appear only once. The material sequenced was blood. These receptors all stem from a woman in her twenties or thirties in good health. CDR3s include the opening cysteine and the closing phenylalanine or tryptophan. Each record gives: J gene, clone size, V gene, D gene, CDR3 DNA, CDR3 protein. The D gene is left open where the match is weak. A row's size may be missing; if present it is once, few, many or a size class.

J: TRBJ2-1
size: .
V: TRBV25-1
D: .
DNA: TGTGCCAGCAGTAAGAAGGGTGAGCAGTTCTTC
CDR3: CASSKKGEQFF

J: TRBJ1-2
size: .
V: TRBV19
D: .
DNA: TGTGCCAGTAGTATGTCTGGGTTAGGGGACGGCTACACCTTC
CDR3: CASSMSGLGDGYTF

J: TRBJ2-3
size: .
V: TRBV24-1
D: TRBD1
DNA: TGTGCCACCAGTGACTACGGACAGGGGACAGATACGCAGTATTTT
CDR3: CATSDYGQGTDTQYF

J: TRBJ2-7
size: .
V: TRBV5-6
D: TRBD1
DNA: TGTGCCAGCAGCCAGGACAGGGGGCGTGAGCAGTACTTC
CDR3: CASSQDRGREQYF

J: TRBJ1-1
size: .
V: TRBV19
D: .
DNA: TGTGCCAGTAGTTCTACAGTTGACACTGAAGCTTTCTTT
CDR3: CASSSTVDTEAFF

J: TRBJ2-5
size: .
V: TRBV11-2
D: TRBD2
DNA: TGTGCCAGCAGAGTAGGGACTACCCCAGAGACCCAGTACTTC
CDR3: CASRVGTTPETQYF

J: TRBJ2-2
size: .
V: TRBV15
D: .
DNA: TGTGCCACCAGCCCAGCGACCGGGGAGCTGTTTTTT
CDR3: CATSPATGELFF

J: TRBJ2-2
size: .
V: TRBV19
D: .
DNA: TGTGCCAGTAGTATTTCTAGTGTAACCGGGGAGCTGTTTTTT
CDR3: CASSISSVTGELFF

J: TRBJ1-2
size: once
V: TRBV10-3
D: TRBD1
DNA: TGTGCCATCAGTGATATGGTCGGACAGGGGTCGGTATATGGCTACACCTTC
CDR3: CAISDMVGQGSVYGYTF

J: TRBJ1-3
size: .
V: TRBV5-6
D: .
DNA: TGTGCCAGCAGCTTTGGGGCTAGCTCTGGAAACACCATATATTTT
CDR3: CASSFGASSGNTIYF

J: TRBJ2-1
size: once
V: TRBV10-3
D: TRBD2
DNA: TGTGCCATCAGCAGGGGGACTAGCGGGAGACTTGAGCAGTTCTTC
CDR3: CAISRGTSGRLEQFF

J: TRBJ1-2
size: .
V: TRBV2
D: TRBD1
DNA: TGTGCCAGCAGAGGACAGGGGCCCTCTAACTATGGCTACACCTTC
CDR3: CASRGQGPSNYGYTF

J: TRBJ2-1
size: .
V: TRBV11-2
D: TRBD1
DNA: TGTGCCAGCAGCCTTTTCACAGGGGCAGGGAATGAGCAGTTCTTC
CDR3: CASSLFTGAGNEQFF

J: TRBJ2-5
size: .
V: TRBV4-2
D: .
DNA: TGTGCCAGCAGCCTTGGGACAACGGGGGGTATGGAGACCCAGTACTTC
CDR3: CASSLGTTGGMETQYF

J: TRBJ1-5
size: .
V: TRBV7-2
D: .
DNA: TGTGCCAGCAGCCTTTACTGGCTTTGGCCCCAGCATTTT
CDR3: CASSLYWLWPQHF

J: TRBJ2-3
size: .
V: TRBV18
D: TRBD1
DNA: TGTGCCAGCTCACCCGGGACAGGGTCGTATGATACGCAGTATTTT
CDR3: CASSPGTGSYDTQYF

J: TRBJ2-7
size: few
V: TRBV19
D: .
DNA: TGTGCCAGTAGACCTGGGACTTTCGAATTGTACGAGCAGTACTTC
CDR3: CASRPGTFELYEQYF

J: TRBJ1-2
size: few
V: TRBV28
D: .
DNA: TGTGCCAGCAGTTTCGCGGGGGGGGACACCTTC
CDR3: CASSFAGGDTF

J: TRBJ2-7
size: .
V: TRBV5-5
D: .
DNA: TGTGCCAGCAGCTTGTCTTGGGGGTACTCCTACGAGCAGTACTTC
CDR3: CASSLSWGYSYEQYF

J: TRBJ2-6
size: .
V: TRBV4-2
D: .
DNA: TGTGCCAGCAGCCAAGAAATGACAGGGGCCAACGTCCTGACTTTC
CDR3: CASSQEMTGANVLTF

J: TRBJ2-2
size: once
V: TRBV3-1/TRBV3-2
D: .
DNA: TGTGCCAGCAGCCATGACCCCAGGGCCGGGGAGCTGTTTTTT
CDR3: CASSHDPRAGELFF

J: TRBJ2-2
size: once
V: TRBV5-6
D: .
DNA: TGTGCCAGCAGCTTGGAACAGGGAGAGAACACCGGGGAGCTGTTTTTT
CDR3: CASSLEQGENTGELFF

J: TRBJ1-2
size: once
V: TRBV28
D: TRBD1
DNA: TGTGCCAGCAGCTCGACAGGGGTCGACTATGGCTACACCTTC
CDR3: CASSSTGVDYGYTF

J: TRBJ2-1
size: .
V: TRBV29-1
D: TRBD2
DNA: TGCAGCGTGAGCGGGAGGTATGCCAATGAGCAGTTCTTC
CDR3: CSVSGRYANEQFF

J: TRBJ2-7
size: few
V: TRBV21-1
D: .
DNA: TGTGCCAGCAGCAAACCGGGACAGGGGAGGAAGGGCTACGAGCAGTACTTC
CDR3: CASSKPGQGRKGYEQYF

J: TRBJ1-4
size: once
V: TRBV4-1
D: .
DNA: TGCGCCAGCAGCTCCGGGAGAAATAATGAAAAACTGTTTTTT
CDR3: CASSSGRNNEKLFF

J: TRBJ2-3
size: few
V: TRBV27
D: TRBD2
DNA: TGTGCCAGCAGTACAACCCTCCTAGCGGGAGGGCCAAATACGCAGTATTTT
CDR3: CASSTTLLAGGPNTQYF

J: TRBJ2-5
size: .
V: TRBV3-1/TRBV3-2
D: .
DNA: TGTGCCAGCAGCGAGGGACACATCCAAGAGACCCAGTACTTC
CDR3: CASSEGHIQETQYF